This note documents a single TCR beta chain sequence. Its cognate antigen is unknown. Germline CDR1 and CDR2: LNHDA and SQIVND (reference sequence). This CDR3 region has 14 residues. After removal of 5 bases from V and 6 bases from J, the junction contained 5 bases not matched to a gene. These data come from a study of graft-versus-host responses after intestinal transplantation. About the research overall: Once they had received anti-thymocyte globulin induction, all recipients took tacrolimus and steroids for around three years.

Study findings and constraints: Graft-donor T cell macrochimerism coincided with high graft-versus-host to host-versus-graft clonal ratios in allografts. GvH clonotypes were identified within recipient marrow, with a subset emerging first in ileum or blood. Levels of circulating GvH clones at their peak were associated with early post-transplant HvG declines.

TCRdb's copy holds only in-frame clones and misses some; the assay was immunoSEQ multiplex PCR. The table shows some 93,000 clones, with roughly 91% occurring only once. The receptor was isolated from a human donor who received an intestinal transplant. V gene TRBV19 combines with J gene TRBJ1-2; TRBD1 matches 11 bases. The sample consisted of unstimulated CD8+ T cells sorted from spleen or lymph node cells, taken before intestinal transplant. CDR3: CASSWGQGEDGYTF. The CDR3 DNA sequence: TGTGCCAGTAGTTGGGGACAGGGGGAGGATGGCTACACCTTC. The full variable domain, rest sourced from reference TRBV19 and TRBJ1-2, is DGGITQSPKYLFRKEGQNVTLSCEQNLNHDAMYWYRQDPGQGLRLIYYSQIVNDFQKGDIAEGYSVSREKKESFPLTVTSAQKNPTAFYLCASSWGQGEDGYTFGSGTRLTVV.